This TCR beta chain originates from a study of beta chain features in type 1 diabetes. This clone was seen a few times. The sequenced template was cDNA made from the entire isolated RNA. Clones were sequenced by immunoSEQ multiplex PCR, and TCRdb holds only the in-frame ones, with some missing. The table records about 290,000 clones, 8% of them present only once. The origin of this receptor is a young woman in good health. Sequenced: central memory CD4+ T cells from blood.

The CDR3 reads CASRAGTGFYEKLFF. The CDR3 nucleotides are TGCGCCAGCAGGGCCGGGACAGGGTTTTATGAAAAACTGTTTTTT. The chain couples TRBV5-1 to TRBJ1-4, with TRBD1 matching over 9 bases. The CDR3 loop spans 15 amino acids. V shed 5 bases and J 6 bases; nucleotides not matched to a gene: 8. Germline values: CDR1 SGHRS, CDR2 YFSETQ.